Described below is a single TCR beta chain sequence and its context. This CDR3 comprises 16 residues. V dropped 3 bases and J dropped 2; count of bases not matched to a gene: 7. CDR1 is LGHNA, CDR2 YNFKEQ, per germline. This entry is derived from a study of blood T cell repertoires in COVID-19. As originally analysed: How many nucleated cells were present was estimated from reference gene primer amplification. Assay: immunoSEQ multiplex PCR; the TCRdb copy retains only in-frame clones and omits some. V, J and clone size derive from that table, while D and trimming were established from the DNA sequence. The sample shows around 300,000 clones, 65% to 85% of them seen only once.

This clonotype was obtained from a man younger than 40 with active or convalescent COVID-19. The sample comprised peripheral blood. J is TRBJ1-1 and V is TRBV4-2; 9 nucleotides match TRBD1. The CDR3 DNA reads TGTGCCAGCAGCCACGGGACAGGGCTAGGAAACACTGAAGCTTTCTTT. It encodes CASSHGTGLGNTEAFF.